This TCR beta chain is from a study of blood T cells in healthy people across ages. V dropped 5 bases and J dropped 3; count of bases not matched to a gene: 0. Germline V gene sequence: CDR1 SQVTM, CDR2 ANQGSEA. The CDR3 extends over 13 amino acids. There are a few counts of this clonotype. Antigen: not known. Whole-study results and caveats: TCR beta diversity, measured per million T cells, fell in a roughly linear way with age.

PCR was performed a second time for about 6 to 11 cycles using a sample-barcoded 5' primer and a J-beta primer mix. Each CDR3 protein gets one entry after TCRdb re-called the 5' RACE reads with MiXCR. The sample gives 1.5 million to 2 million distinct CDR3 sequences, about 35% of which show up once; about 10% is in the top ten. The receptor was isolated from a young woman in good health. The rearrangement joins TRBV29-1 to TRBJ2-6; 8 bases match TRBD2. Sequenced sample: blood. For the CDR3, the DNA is TGCAGCGTTCGGGGGGGTGGGGCCAACGTCCTGACTTTC. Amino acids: CSVRGGGANVLTF.